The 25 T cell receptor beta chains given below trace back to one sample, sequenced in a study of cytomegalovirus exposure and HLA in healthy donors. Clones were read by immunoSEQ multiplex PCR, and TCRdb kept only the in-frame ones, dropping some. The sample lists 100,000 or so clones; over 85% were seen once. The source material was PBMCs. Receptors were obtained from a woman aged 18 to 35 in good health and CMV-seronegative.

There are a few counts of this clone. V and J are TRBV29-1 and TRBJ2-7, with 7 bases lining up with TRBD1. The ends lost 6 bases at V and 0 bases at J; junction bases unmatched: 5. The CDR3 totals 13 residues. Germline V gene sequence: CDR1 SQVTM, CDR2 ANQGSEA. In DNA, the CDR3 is TGCAGCGTGGGCGGACAGGACTCCTACGAGCAGTACTTC. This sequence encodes CSVGGQDSYEQYF.

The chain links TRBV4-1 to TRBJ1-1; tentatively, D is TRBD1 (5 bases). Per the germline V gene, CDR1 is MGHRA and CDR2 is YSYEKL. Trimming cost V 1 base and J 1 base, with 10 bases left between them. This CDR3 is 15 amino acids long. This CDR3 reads CASSQVPGGNTEAFF. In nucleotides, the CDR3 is TGCGCCAGCAGCCAAGTCCCGGGGGGGAACACTGAAGCTTTCTTT.

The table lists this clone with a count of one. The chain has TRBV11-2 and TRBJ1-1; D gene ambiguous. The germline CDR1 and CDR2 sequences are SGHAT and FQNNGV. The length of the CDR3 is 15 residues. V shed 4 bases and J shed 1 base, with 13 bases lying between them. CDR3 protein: CASSSTPRGNTEAFF. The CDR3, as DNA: TGTGCCAGCAGCTCCACTCCTCGGGGGAACACTGAAGCTTTCTTT.

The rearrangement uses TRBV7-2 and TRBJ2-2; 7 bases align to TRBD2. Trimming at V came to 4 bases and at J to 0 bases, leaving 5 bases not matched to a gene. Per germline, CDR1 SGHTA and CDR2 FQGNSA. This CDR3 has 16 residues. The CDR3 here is CASSSRLASNTGELFF. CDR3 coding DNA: TGTGCCAGCAGCTCACGACTAGCCTCGAACACCGGGGAGCTGTTTTTT.

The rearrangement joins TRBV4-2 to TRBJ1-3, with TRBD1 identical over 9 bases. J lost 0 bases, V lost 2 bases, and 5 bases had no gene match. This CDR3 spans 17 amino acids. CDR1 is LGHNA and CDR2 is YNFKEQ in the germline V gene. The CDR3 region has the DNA TGTGCCAGCAGCCAACTCGACAGGGGGAGCTCTGGAAACACCATATATTTT. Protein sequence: CASSQLDRGSSGNTIYF.

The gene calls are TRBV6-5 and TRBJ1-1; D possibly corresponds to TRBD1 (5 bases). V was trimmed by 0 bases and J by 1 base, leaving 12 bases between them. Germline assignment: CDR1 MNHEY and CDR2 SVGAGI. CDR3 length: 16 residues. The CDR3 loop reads CASSYSLGARNTEAFF. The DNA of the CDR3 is TGTGCCAGCAGTTACTCGCTAGGGGCTCGGAACACTGAAGCTTTCTTT.

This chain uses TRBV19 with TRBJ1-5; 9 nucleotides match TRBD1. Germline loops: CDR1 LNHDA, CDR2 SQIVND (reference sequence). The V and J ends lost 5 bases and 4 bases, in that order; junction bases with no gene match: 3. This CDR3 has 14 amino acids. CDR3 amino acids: CASSEGTGNQPQHF. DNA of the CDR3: TGTGCCAGTAGTGAAGGGACAGGGAATCAGCCCCAGCATTTT.

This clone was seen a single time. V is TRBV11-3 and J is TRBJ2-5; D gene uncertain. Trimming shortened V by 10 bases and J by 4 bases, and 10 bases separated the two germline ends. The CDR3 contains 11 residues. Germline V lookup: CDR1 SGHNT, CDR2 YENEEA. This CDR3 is CATKQTETQYF. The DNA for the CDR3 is TGTGCCACCAAACAGACAGAGACCCAGTACTTC.

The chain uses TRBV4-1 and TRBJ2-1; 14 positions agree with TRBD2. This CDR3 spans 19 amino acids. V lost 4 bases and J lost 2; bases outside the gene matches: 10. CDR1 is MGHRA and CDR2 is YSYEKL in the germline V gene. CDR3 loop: CASSRVGLAGDGAYNEQFF. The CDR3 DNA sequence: TGCGCCAGCAGCCGAGTGGGACTAGCGGGAGATGGGGCCTACAATGAGCAGTTCTTC.

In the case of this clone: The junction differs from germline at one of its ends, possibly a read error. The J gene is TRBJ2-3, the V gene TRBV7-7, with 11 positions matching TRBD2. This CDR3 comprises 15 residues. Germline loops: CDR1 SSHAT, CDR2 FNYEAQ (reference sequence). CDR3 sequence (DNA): TGTGCTAGCAGCTTGACTAGCGGGATAAAAGATCCGCAGTATTTT. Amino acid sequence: CASSLTSGIKDPQYF.

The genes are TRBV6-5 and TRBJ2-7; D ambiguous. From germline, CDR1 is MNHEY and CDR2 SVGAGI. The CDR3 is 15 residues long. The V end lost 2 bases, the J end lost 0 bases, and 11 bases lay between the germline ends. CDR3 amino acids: CASSYTPRSSYEQYF. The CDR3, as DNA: TGTGCCAGCAGTTACACGCCACGGTCCTCCTACGAGCAGTACTTC.

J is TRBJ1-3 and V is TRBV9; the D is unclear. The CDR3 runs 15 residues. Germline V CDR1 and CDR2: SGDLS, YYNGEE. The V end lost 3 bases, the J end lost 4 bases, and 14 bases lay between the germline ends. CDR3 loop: CASSAFSDIGNTIYF. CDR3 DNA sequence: TGTGCCAGCAGCGCATTTTCCGACATCGGAAACACCATATATTTT.

The CDR3 DNA reads TGTGCCAGCAGCCTATTAGCGGGGGGTGGCTACAATGAGCAGTTCTTC. It is translated as CASSLLAGGGYNEQFF. J is TRBJ2-1 and V is TRBV11-3, with 10 nucleotides matching TRBD2. Germline V gives CDR1 SGHNT, CDR2 YENEEA. The CDR3 spans 16 residues. The V segment lost 5 bases and the J segment 3 bases; nucleotides outside the gene matches: 7.

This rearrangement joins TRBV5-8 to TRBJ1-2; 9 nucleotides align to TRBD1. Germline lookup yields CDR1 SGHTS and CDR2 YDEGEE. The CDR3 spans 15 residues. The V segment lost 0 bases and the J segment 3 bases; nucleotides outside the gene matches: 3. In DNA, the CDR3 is TGTGCCAGCAGCTTGGCCGGACAGGGGCACTATGGCTACACCTTC. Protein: CASSLAGQGHYGYTF.

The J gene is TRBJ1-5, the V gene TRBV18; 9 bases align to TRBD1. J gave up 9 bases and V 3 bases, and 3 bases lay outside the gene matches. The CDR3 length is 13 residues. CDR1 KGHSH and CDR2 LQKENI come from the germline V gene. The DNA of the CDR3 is TGTGCCAGCTCACCGGGGACAGGGTGGCCCCAGCATTTT. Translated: CASSPGTGWPQHF. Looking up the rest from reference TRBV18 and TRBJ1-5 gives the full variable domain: NAGVMQNPRHLVRRRGQEARLRCSPMKGHSHVYWYRQLPEEGLKFMVYLQKENIIDESGMPKERFSAEFPKEGPSILRIQQVVRGDSAAYFCASSPGTGWPQHFGDGTRLSIL.

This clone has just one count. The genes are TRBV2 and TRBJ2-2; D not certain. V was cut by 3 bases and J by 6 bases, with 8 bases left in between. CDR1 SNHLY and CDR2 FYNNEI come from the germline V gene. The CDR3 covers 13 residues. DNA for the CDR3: TGTGCCAGCAGTGACCTTTCCCCCGGGGAGCTGTTTTTT. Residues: CASSDLSPGELFF. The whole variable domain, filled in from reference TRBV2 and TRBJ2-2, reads EPEVTQTPSHQVTQMGQEVILRCVPISNHLYFYWYRQILGQKVEFLVSFYNNEISEKSEIFDDQFSVERPDGSNFTLKIRSTKLEDSAMYFCASSDLSPGELFFGEGSRLTVL.

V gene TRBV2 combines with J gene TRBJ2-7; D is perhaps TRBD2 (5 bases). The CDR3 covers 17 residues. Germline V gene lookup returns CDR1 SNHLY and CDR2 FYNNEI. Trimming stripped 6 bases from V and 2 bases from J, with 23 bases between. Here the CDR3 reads CASRGASRGSRAYEQYF. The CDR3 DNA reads TGTGCCAGCAGGGGCGCGTCTAGAGGGTCTCGCGCCTACGAGCAGTACTTC.

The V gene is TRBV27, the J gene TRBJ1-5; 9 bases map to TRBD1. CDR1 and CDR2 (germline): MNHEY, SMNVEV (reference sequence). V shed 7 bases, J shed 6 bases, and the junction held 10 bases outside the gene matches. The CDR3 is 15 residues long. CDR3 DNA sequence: TGTGCCAGCAAGAAACAGGGGGCGACTGCTCAGCCCCAGCATTTT. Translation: CASKKQGATAQPQHF.

CDR3 loop: CAISSLAGGRSYEQYF. CDR3 coding DNA: TGTGCCATCAGTTCACTAGCGGGGGGGCGTTCCTACGAGCAGTACTTC. The chain couples TRBV10-3 to TRBJ2-7, with 13 bases fitting TRBD2. With V trimmed by 5 bases and J by 1 base, 5 bases remained unmatched. CDR1 and CDR2 from the germline V gene are ENHRY and SYGVKD. This CDR3 contains 16 residues.

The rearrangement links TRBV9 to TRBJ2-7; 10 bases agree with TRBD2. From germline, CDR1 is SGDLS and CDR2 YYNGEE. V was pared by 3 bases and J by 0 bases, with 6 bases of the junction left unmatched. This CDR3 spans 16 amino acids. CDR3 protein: CASSGTGTSDSYEQYF. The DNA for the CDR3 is TGTGCCAGCAGCGGAACCGGGACTAGCGACTCCTACGAGCAGTACTTC.

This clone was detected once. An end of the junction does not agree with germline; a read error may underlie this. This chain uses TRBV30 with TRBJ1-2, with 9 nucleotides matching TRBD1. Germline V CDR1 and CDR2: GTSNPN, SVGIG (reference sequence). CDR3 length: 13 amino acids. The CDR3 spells CAWSATTGGGRAF. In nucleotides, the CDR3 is TGTGCCTGGAGTGCAACGACAGGGGGGGGCCGTGCCTTC. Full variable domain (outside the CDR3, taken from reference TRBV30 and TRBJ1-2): SQTIHQWPATLVQPVGSPLSLECTVEGTSNPNLYWYRQAAGRGLQLLFYSVGIGQISSEVPQNLSASRPQDRQFILSSKKLLLSDSGFYLCAWSATTGGGRAFGSGTRLTVV.

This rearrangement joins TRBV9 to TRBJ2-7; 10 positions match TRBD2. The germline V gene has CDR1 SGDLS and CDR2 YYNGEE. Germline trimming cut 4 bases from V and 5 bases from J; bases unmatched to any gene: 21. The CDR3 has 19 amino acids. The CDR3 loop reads CASSPSGTSALGGLHEQYF. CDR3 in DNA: TGTGCCAGCAGCCCTAGCGGGACTAGCGCCCTGGGAGGGCTCCACGAGCAGTACTTC.

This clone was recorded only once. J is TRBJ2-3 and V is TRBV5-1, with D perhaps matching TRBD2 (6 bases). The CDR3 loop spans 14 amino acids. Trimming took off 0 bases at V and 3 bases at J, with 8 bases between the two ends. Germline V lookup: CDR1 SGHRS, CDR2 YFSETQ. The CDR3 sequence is CASSLASETDTQYF. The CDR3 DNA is TGCGCCAGCAGCTTGGCTAGCGAGACAGATACGCAGTATTTT.

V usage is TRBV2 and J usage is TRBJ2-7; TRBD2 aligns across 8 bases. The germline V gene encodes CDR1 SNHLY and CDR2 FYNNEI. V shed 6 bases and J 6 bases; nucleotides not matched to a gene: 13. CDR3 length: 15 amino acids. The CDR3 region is CASSPRGLGLTEQYF. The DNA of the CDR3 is TGTGCCAGCAGCCCAAGGGGACTAGGGCTAACCGAGCAGTACTTC.

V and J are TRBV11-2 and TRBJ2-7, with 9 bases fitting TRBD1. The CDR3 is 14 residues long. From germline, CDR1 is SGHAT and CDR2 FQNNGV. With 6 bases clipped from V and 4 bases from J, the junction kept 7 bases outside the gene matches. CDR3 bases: TGTGCCAGCAGTTTCACAGGGGGCGCGTACGAGCAGTACTTC. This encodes CASSFTGGAYEQYF.